These 29 T cell receptor beta chains were sequenced from one sample in a study of blood T cell repertoires in COVID-19. TCRdb's copy holds only in-frame clones and misses some; the assay was immunoSEQ multiplex PCR. Of 300,000 to 350,000 clones in the sample, about 86% were seen once. Material: PBMCs or T cells enriched from blood (not recorded which). The origin of the receptors is a woman aged 40 to 50 with acute COVID-19.

The chain recombines TRBV19 with TRBJ1-1, with unresolved D. The germline V gene encodes CDR1 LNHDA and CDR2 SQIVND (reference sequence). This CDR3 has 13 amino acids. V gave up 6 bases and J gave up 9 bases, with 17 bases separating them. CDR3 residues: CASSRDSRTQAFF. CDR3 bases: TGTGCCAGTAGCCGGGATTCAAGAACCCAAGCTTTCTTT. Complete variable domain (other parts from reference TRBV19 and TRBJ1-1): DGGITQSPKYLFRKEGQNVTLSCEQNLNHDAMYWYRQDPGQGLRLIYYSQIVNDFQKGDIAEGYSVSREKKESFPLTVTSAQKNPTAFYLCASSRDSRTQAFFGQGTRLTVV.

The chain joins TRBV11-2 to TRBJ1-1; possibly TRBD1 for D (6 bases). The CDR3 contains 14 residues. Trimming pared 2 bases from V and 4 bases from J, leaving 11 bases between. From germline, CDR1 is SGHAT and CDR2 FQNNGV. The CDR3 region is CASSLRRGGTEAFF. DNA for the CDR3: TGTGCCAGCAGCTTACGAAGGGGGGGCACTGAAGCTTTCTTT.

This clone was found once. This chain uses TRBV25-1 with TRBJ1-3, with a possible D match to TRBD1 (5 bases). Germline CDR1 and CDR2: MGHDK and SYGVNS. The V end lost 5 bases, the J end lost 0 bases, and 11 bases lay between the germline ends. This CDR3 spans 15 amino acids. In DNA form, the CDR3 reads TGTGCCAGCAGTAAAGACAGAAACTCTGGAAACACCATATATTTT. This encodes CASSKDRNSGNTIYF.

The chain uses TRBV5-1 and TRBJ1-5; possible D gene TRBD1, 6 bases. The CDR3 covers 16 residues. CDR1 is SGHRS, CDR2 YFSETQ, per germline. V shed 4 bases and J shed 5 bases, with 19 bases lying between them. CDR3 DNA: TGCGCCAGCAGCCCGGGAGGGTTGGGGGCGGATCAGCCCCAGCATTTT. It translates to CASSPGGLGADQPQHF.

The chain links TRBV10-3 to TRBJ1-3, with TRBD1 matching over 8 bases. Germline CDR1 and CDR2: ENHRY and SYGVKD. The V segment lost 4 bases and the J segment 0 bases; nucleotides outside the gene matches: 5. The CDR3 sequence is 16 residues long. The CDR3 loop is CAISVTGVFSGNTIYF. CDR3 nucleotide sequence: TGTGCCATCAGTGTGACAGGGGTGTTCTCTGGAAACACCATATATTTT.

The chain links TRBV15 to TRBJ2-7; D may be TRBD1 (5 bases). Germline CDR1 reads LNHNV; CDR2 reads YYDKDF (reference sequence). V lost 0 bases, J lost 7 bases, and 7 bases lay in between. CDR3 length: 12 residues. Here the CDR3 reads CATSRDRGEQYF. CDR3 DNA: TGTGCCACCAGCAGAGATAGGGGTGAGCAGTACTTC.

J is TRBJ2-7 and V is TRBV7-2; D is unclear. V lost 1 base and J lost 10, with 11 bases in between. CDR3 size: 12 residues. Germline assignment: CDR1 SGHTA and CDR2 FQGNSA. CDR3 residues: CASSLDYTSQYF. The CDR3 coding sequence is TGTGCCAGCAGCTTAGATTATACATCTCAGTACTTC.

The V gene is TRBV3-1 (or the pseudogene TRBV3-2), the J gene TRBJ1-6, with TRBD1 as a possible D gene (5 bases). The CDR3 length is 15 residues. Per the germline V gene, CDR1 is LGHDT and CDR2 is YNNKEL (reference sequence). V lost 4 bases, J lost 0 bases, and 7 bases lay in between. This CDR3 reads CASSLDSSYNSPLHF. For the CDR3, the DNA is TGTGCCAGCAGCCTAGACAGCTCCTATAATTCACCCCTCCACTTT.

This rearrangement joins TRBV5-4 to TRBJ1-2; no reliable D call. V was clipped by 4 bases and J by 10 bases, with 17 bases between them. The CDR3 is made up of 13 amino acids. Germline loops: CDR1 SGHNT, CDR2 YYREEE (reference sequence). The CDR3 sequence: CASSVVGSGTYTF. DNA for the CDR3: TGTGCCAGCAGCGTAGTCGGGTCCGGAACCTACACCTTC.

The V gene is TRBV6-1, the J gene TRBJ1-2; the match to TRBD1 covers 8 bases. Germline V gives CDR1 MNHNS, CDR2 SASEGT. The CDR3 spans 19 residues. V shed 4 bases, J shed 1 base, and the junction held 17 bases outside the gene matches. The CDR3 DNA is TGTGCCAGCAGTGCTTACCCTTTATTACCTGACAGGGGTAACTATGGCTACACCTTC. Amino acids: CASSAYPLLPDRGNYGYTF.

The chain joins TRBV7-2 to TRBJ1-2; TRBD1 is a possible D gene (6 bases). The CDR3 is made up of 16 amino acids. In germline, CDR1 is SGHTA, CDR2 FQGNSA. Trimming stripped 1 base from V and 8 bases from J, with 20 bases between. The CDR3: CASSLDGQTFFRGYTF. In nucleotides, the CDR3 is TGTGCCAGCAGCTTAGACGGACAGACCTTTTTCCGGGGCTACACCTTC.

This clone has just a few counts. This rearrangement joins TRBV7-2 to TRBJ2-3; 10 bases align to TRBD2. The CDR3 extends over 15 amino acids. Looked up from germline, CDR1 is SGHTA and CDR2 is FQGNSA. Trimming removed 2 bases from V and 4 bases from J; junction bases left unmatched: 3. CDR3 nucleotide sequence: TGTGCCAGCAGCTTAAGCGGGACTAGCGCAGATACGCAGTATTTT. It specifies CASSLSGTSADTQYF.

This chain uses TRBV19 with TRBJ1-1; 8 nucleotides agree with TRBD1. V gave up 6 bases and J gave up 3 bases; unmatched junction bases: 9. The length of the CDR3 is 15 residues. Germline lookup yields CDR1 LNHDA and CDR2 SQIVND (reference sequence). CDR3 sequence reads: CASRQNGQGYTEAFF. CDR3 DNA: TGTGCCAGTAGACAGAACGGACAGGGCTACACTGAAGCTTTCTTT.

V and J are TRBV28 and TRBJ1-2, with 7 bases identical to TRBD1. The J segment lost 5 bases and the V segment lost 5 bases, leaving 5 bases of the junction unmatched. The CDR3 extends over 13 amino acids. Germline assignment: CDR1 MDHEN and CDR2 SYDVKM. The CDR3 spells CASSLTGVYGYTF. As DNA, the CDR3 is TGTGCCAGCAGTCTAACAGGGGTATATGGCTACACCTTC.

V usage is TRBV7-2 and J usage is TRBJ2-7, with D possibly TRBD1 on 5 matching bases. This CDR3 has 15 amino acids. V lost 1 base and J lost 6, with 16 bases in between. CDR1 and CDR2 (germline): SGHTA, FQGNSA. The CDR3 DNA sequence: TGTGCCAGCAGCTTAGATCCGCGCAGGGCGGCCGAGCAGTACTTC. It codes for CASSLDPRRAAEQYF. The variable domain in full, completed from reference TRBV7-2 and TRBJ2-7, reads GAGVSQSPSNKVTEKGKDVELRCDPISGHTALYWYRQSLGQGLEFLIYFQGNSAPDKSGLPSDRFSAERTGGSVSTLTIQRTQQEDSAVYLCASSLDPRRAAEQYFGPGTRLTVT.

The chain employs TRBV28 and TRBJ2-6; D is uncertain. V was shortened by 6 bases and J by 0 bases, with 6 bases between the two germline ends. Germline assignment: CDR1 MDHEN and CDR2 SYDVKM. This CDR3 is built from 14 residues. The DNA for the CDR3 is TGTGCCAGCAGCCGCGCCTCTGGGGCCAACGTCCTGACTTTC. As protein: CASSRASGANVLTF.

This chain links TRBV29-1 with TRBJ1-1; perhaps TRBD1 as D (5 bases). Trimming pared 7 bases from V and 3 bases from J, leaving 15 bases between. The CDR3 runs 13 residues. Looked up from germline, CDR1 is SQVTM and CDR2 is ANQGSEA. This CDR3 is CSGGGGIDTEAFF. The CDR3 coding sequence is TGCAGCGGGGGGGGAGGGATTGACACTGAAGCTTTCTTT.

With respect to this clone: The sample carries other DNA sequences with the same CDR3. The chain combines TRBV9 with TRBJ1-3; a weak D match, TRBD1 (5 bases). The CDR3 spans 16 residues. The V gene's germline CDR1 is SGDLS and CDR2 YYNGEE. The V end lost 0 bases, the J end lost 0 bases, and 10 bases lay between the germline ends. The CDR3 protein is CASSVAGRGSGNTIYF. The CDR3 DNA follows: TGTGCCAGCAGCGTAGCTGGAAGGGGCTCTGGAAACACCATATATTTT.

V usage is TRBV10-3 and J usage is TRBJ1-5; 8 bases align to TRBD1. The germline gives CDR1 ENHRY, CDR2 SYGVKD. This CDR3 has 16 residues. Trimming took 4 bases from V and 0 from J; bases not matched to a gene: 5. The CDR3 loop is CAISGGTGLSNQPQHF. CDR3 nucleotide sequence: TGTGCCATCAGTGGGGGGACAGGACTTAGCAATCAGCCCCAGCATTTT.

J is TRBJ1-1 and V is TRBV9, with 7 bases fitting TRBD1. Trimming at V came to 4 bases and at J to 7 bases, leaving 4 bases not matched to a gene. This CDR3 comprises 12 residues. CDR1 is SGDLS and CDR2 is YYNGEE in the germline V gene. CDR3 in amino acids: CASSHRDSEAFF. For the CDR3, the DNA is TGTGCCAGCAGCCACAGGGACAGTGAAGCTTTCTTT.

V usage is TRBV7-9 and J usage is TRBJ1-5; TRBD1 aligns across 7 bases. CDR1 is SEHNR and CDR2 is FQNEAQ in the germline V gene (reference sequence). V trimming: 0 bases; J trimming: 0 bases; junction bases outside the gene matches: 5. This CDR3 has 17 residues. The CDR3 DNA follows: TGTGCCAGCAGCTTAGCTTTACAGGGGAGTAGCAATCAGCCCCAGCATTTT. This codes for CASSLALQGSSNQPQHF.

The chain employs TRBV15 and TRBJ1-1; TRBD1 is a possible D gene (6 bases). Germline lookup yields CDR1 LNHNV and CDR2 YYDKDF (reference sequence). The CDR3 runs 15 residues. V was clipped by 0 bases and J by 5 bases, with 13 bases between them. This CDR3 is CATSRDGYRATEAFF. The DNA of the CDR3 is TGTGCCACCAGCAGAGATGGTTACAGGGCTACTGAAGCTTTCTTT. Looking up the rest from reference TRBV15 and TRBJ1-1 gives the full variable domain: DAMVIQNPRYQVTQFGKPVTLSCSQTLNHNVMYWYQQKSSQAPKLLFHYYDKDFNNEADTPDNFQSRRPNTSFCFLDIRSPGLGDTAMYLCATSRDGYRATEAFFGQGTRLTVV.

CDR3: CASSLGGKGSPLHF. In DNA, the CDR3 is TGTGCCAGCAGTTTGGGAGGAAAGGGTTCACCCCTCCACTTT. The chain combines TRBV27 with TRBJ1-6; D gene unclear. V lost 3 bases and J lost 9, with 12 bases in between. Germline CDR1 and CDR2: MNHEY and SMNVEV (reference sequence). The CDR3 has 14 residues.

The gene calls are TRBV29-1 and TRBJ2-5; D is ambiguous. Germline CDR1 SQVTM, CDR2 ANQGSEA. The CDR3 loop spans 12 amino acids. With 7 bases removed from V and 1 base from J, the gap between germline ends came to 10 bases. CDR3 sequence reads: CSGNYIQETQYF. The CDR3 DNA reads TGCAGCGGGAACTACATCCAAGAGACCCAGTACTTC.

V and J are TRBV3-1 (or the pseudogene TRBV3-2) and TRBJ1-2, with D possibly being TRBD1 (6 bases). V lost 4 bases, J lost 8 bases, and 14 bases lay in between. Germline CDR1 and CDR2: LGHDT and YNNKEL (reference sequence). The CDR3 is made up of 13 amino acids. CDR3: CASSPDSFRGYTF. CDR3 in DNA: TGTGCCAGCAGCCCGGACAGCTTCCGAGGCTACACCTTC.

This chain connects TRBV10-3 to TRBJ1-1, with D possibly matching TRBD1 (5 bases). Germline V gene lookup returns CDR1 ENHRY and CDR2 SYGVKD. The CDR3 is 15 residues long. The V gene lost 4 bases and the J gene lost 1 base, with 13 bases spanning the gap. The CDR3 DNA follows: TGTGCCATCAGTGCGTTCGGACAATCGAACACTGAAGCTTTCTTT. Translated, it gives CAISAFGQSNTEAFF.

CDR3 residues: CSVDPGLAGREFF. CDR3 nucleotide sequence: TGCAGCGTCGATCCGGGGCTAGCGGGGAGGGAGTTCTTC. This chain links TRBV29-1 with TRBJ2-1, with 9 bases identical to TRBD2. Germline trimming cut 6 bases from V and 14 bases from J; bases unmatched to any gene: 14. The CDR3 sequence is 13 residues long. Germline V lookup: CDR1 SQVTM, CDR2 ANQGSEA.

This chain connects TRBV5-5 to TRBJ1-5; D is possibly TRBD1 (6 bases). The V end lost 0 bases, the J end lost 7 bases, and 11 bases lay between the germline ends. The CDR3 runs 14 residues. The germline V gene has CDR1 SGHKS and CDR2 YYEKEE (reference sequence). The CDR3 sequence: CASSLEQGNQPQHF. CDR3 bases: TGTGCCAGCAGCTTGGAACAGGGAAACCAGCCCCAGCATTTT. The whole variable domain, filled in from reference TRBV5-5 and TRBJ1-5, reads DAGVTQSPTHLIKTRGQQVTLRCSPISGHKSVSWYQQVLGQGPQFIFQYYEKEERGRGNFPDRFSARQFPNYSSELNVNALLLGDSALYLCASSLEQGNQPQHFGDGTRLSIL.

The chain links TRBV5-1 to TRBJ2-1; D remains unclear. Germline CDR1 reads SGHRS; CDR2 reads YFSETQ. V was trimmed by 0 bases and J by 4 bases, leaving 8 bases between them. CDR3 size: 14 residues. CDR3 sequence reads: CASSLEDTYNEQFF. CDR3 coding DNA: TGCGCCAGCAGCTTGGAAGACACATACAATGAGCAGTTCTTC.